Below, 8 T cell receptor beta chains from the same sample are listed, as sequenced in a study of blood T cell repertoires in COVID-19 (TCRdb year 2020). The library was made by the immunoSEQ multiplex PCR assay. TCRdb limited this immuneACCESS table to in-frame rearrangements with V and J called. A share of clones is missing; checked studies link under half to unresolved V genes, and the rest is unexplained. The sample includes around 190,000 clones, with roughly 80% observed a single time. Jointly, the top ten make up about 6.9% of the sample. The sequenced sample was peripheral blood. The receptors stem from a man aged 55 to 70 with acute or convalescent COVID-19.

J is TRBJ2-1 and V is TRBV5-4; 7 bases map to TRBD1. Germline V gene data show CDR1 as SGHNT and CDR2 as YYREEE (reference sequence). The V segment lost 0 bases and the J segment 12 bases; nucleotides outside the gene matches: 15. This CDR3 is built from 16 residues. The CDR3 region is CASSLGQDRSTTRQFF. The CDR3 DNA reads as TGTGCCAGCAGCTTGGGCCAGGACAGGAGTACTACCAGGCAGTTCTTC.

This chain joins TRBV6-6 and TRBJ1-2, with unresolved D. Germline V CDR1 and CDR2: MNHNY, SVGAGI (reference sequence). V lost 2 bases and J 8 bases, leaving 9 bases between the germline ends. There are 12 residues in the CDR3. The CDR3 DNA is TGTGCCAGCAGTTACGGCGGGAGCGGCTACACCTTC. This codes for CASSYGGSGYTF.

This chain uses TRBV24-1 with TRBJ2-7, with D perhaps matching TRBD1 (5 bases). CDR3 length equals 13 residues. V lost 4 bases and J lost 2, with 8 bases in between. The germline gives CDR1 KGHDR, CDR2 SFDVKD. DNA of the CDR3: TGTGCCACCAGTGACAGGACAACCTACGAGCAGTACTTC. Translated: CATSDRTTYEQYF.

The chain has TRBV6-4 and TRBJ2-3, with 12 bases aligning to TRBD2. Trimming cost V 2 bases and J 1 base; bases outside gene matches: 7. CDR3 size: 18 residues. Germline V gene lookup returns CDR1 MRHNA and CDR2 SNTAGT. The CDR3 region is CASSDERLAGARTDTQYF. The CDR3 bases are TGTGCCAGCAGTGACGAGCGACTAGCGGGAGCACGCACAGATACGCAGTATTTT.

This clone is judged medium-sized. CDR3 in amino acids: CASSQNRGYNEQFF. The CDR3 DNA follows: TGTGCCAGCAGCCAGAACAGGGGCTACAATGAGCAGTTCTTC. V gene TRBV7-2 combines with J gene TRBJ2-1; 7 bases align to TRBD1. CDR1 is SGHTA, CDR2 FQGNSA, per germline. V dropped 5 bases and J dropped 3; count of bases not matched to a gene: 4. This CDR3 has 14 residues.

This chain joins TRBV6-4 and TRBJ2-1; no reliable D call. CDR3 size: 14 residues. Looked up from germline, CDR1 is MRHNA and CDR2 is SNTAGT. The V and J ends lost 3 bases and 4 bases respectively, with 10 bases between them. Written as DNA, the CDR3 is TGTGCCAGCAGTGAGAGCGTCTGGTACAATGAGCAGTTCTTC. It encodes CASSESVWYNEQFF.

The rearrangement links TRBV5-1 to TRBJ2-3; TRBD2 matches at 8 bases. Per germline, CDR1 SGHRS and CDR2 YFSETQ. This CDR3 contains 16 residues. V lost 1 base and J lost 0; bases outside the gene matches: 4. The CDR3 region is CASSLYSSGSTDTQYF. CDR3 nucleotides: TGCGCCAGCAGCTTGTATTCTAGCGGGAGCACAGATACGCAGTATTTT.

The chain uses TRBV2 and TRBJ1-1; a possible D gene is TRBD1 (5 bases). Germline CDR1 and CDR2: SNHLY and FYNNEI. This CDR3 contains 12 residues. Trimming stripped 7 bases from V and 8 bases from J, with 14 bases between. The CDR3 DNA sequence: TGTGCCAGCAAGGTTGGTGGGGCCGAAGCTTTCTTT. This encodes CASKVGGAEAFF.